The 18 T cell receptor beta chains given below trace back to one sample, sequenced in a study of graft-versus-host responses after intestinal transplantation listed by TCRdb under 2021. The time point tag for this specimen amounts to: cells obtained before transplantation from donor or recipient. Library generation was performed with the immunoSEQ multiplex PCR assay. This immuneACCESS table, as held by TCRdb, lists in-frame sequences with V and J called but not all clones. Of the missing ones, under half trace to an unresolved V gene in checked studies; the others have no known cause. In this sample the table shows about 92,000 clones, just over 90% of which occur a single time. Under 6.5% of the sample goes to the ten largest clones. Their cognate antigens are unknown. Sample: unstimulated CD8+ T cells sorted from spleen or lymph node cells, taken before intestinal transplant. The receptors stem from a human donor who received an intestinal transplant.

The chain has TRBV5-1 and TRBJ2-7; D call uncertain. This CDR3 region has 14 residues. V was trimmed by 0 bases and J by 3 bases, leaving 10 bases between them. Germline V lookup: CDR1 SGHRS, CDR2 YFSETQ. Written as DNA, the CDR3 is TGCGCCAGCAGCTTGGCAAGCTTCCTCTACGAGCAGTACTTC. This encodes CASSLASFLYEQYF. Using reference TRBV5-1 and TRBJ2-7 for the parts outside the CDR3, the full variable domain is KAGVTQTPRYLIKTRGQQVTLSCSPISGHRSVSWYQQTPGQGLQFLFEYFSETQRNKGNFPGRFSGRQFSNSRSEMNVSTLELGDSALYLCASSLASFLYEQYFGPGTRLTVT.

V usage is TRBV5-6 and J usage is TRBJ2-3; the D is unclear. The CDR3 is 14 amino acids. V dropped 2 bases and J dropped 2 bases, with 9 bases sitting between them. Germline loops: CDR1 SGHDT, CDR2 YYEEEE. The CDR3 DNA is TGTGCCAGCAGCTTTACGGATTTCACAGATACGCAGTATTTT. Protein: CASSFTDFTDTQYF.

Concerning this clone: This specimen includes other DNA sequences encoding the same CDR3. This chain connects TRBV27 to TRBJ2-2; D unclear. Per germline, CDR1 MNHEY and CDR2 SMNVEV (reference sequence). The length of the CDR3 is 13 residues. Trimming pared 1 base from V and 6 bases from J, leaving 6 bases between. The chain's CDR3 is CASSLLGAGELFF. CDR3 DNA sequence: TGTGCCAGCAGTTTATTAGGAGCCGGGGAGCTGTTTTTT.

The rearrangement links TRBV6-1 to TRBJ1-3; D not certain. The length of the CDR3 is 16 residues. With 3 bases removed from V and 0 bases from J, the gap between germline ends came to 12 bases. In germline, CDR1 is MNHNS, CDR2 SASEGT. The CDR3 loop is CASSDASRFSGNTIYF. The CDR3 nucleotides are TGTGCCAGCAGTGATGCGAGTCGCTTCTCTGGAAACACCATATATTTT.

The chain is built from TRBV4-1 and TRBJ2-1, with D unresolved. V was shortened by 1 base and J by 12 bases, with 13 bases between the two germline ends. Germline CDR1 MGHRA, CDR2 YSYEKL. This CDR3 spans 13 amino acids. The CDR3 loop is CASSQVRVSGQFF. The CDR3 nucleotides are TGCGCCAGCAGCCAAGTTCGGGTTTCTGGGCAGTTCTTC.

This chain connects TRBV7-9 to TRBJ2-1; D is unresolved. Germline values: CDR1 SEHNR, CDR2 FQNEAQ (reference sequence). V was pared by 1 base and J by 3 bases, with 7 bases between. The CDR3 loop spans 14 amino acids. The CDR3 loop reads CASSLELLYNEQFF. CDR3 in DNA: TGTGCCAGCAGCTTAGAACTTCTCTACAATGAGCAGTTCTTC.

The rearrangement uses TRBV7-9 and TRBJ2-7; TRBD2 matches at 7 bases. J was trimmed by 2 bases and V by 5 bases; bases with no gene match: 18. This CDR3 contains 18 residues. CDR1 and CDR2 from the germline V gene are SEHNR and FQNEAQ (reference sequence). The CDR3 DNA reads TGTGCCAGCAGCACCCCAACGGGGGAGGGCGGACAACCCTACGAGCAGTACTTC. Its protein product is CASSTPTGEGGQPYEQYF.

The rearrangement uses TRBV4-2 and TRBJ1-1, with no clear D. The CDR3 has 13 amino acids. From germline, CDR1 is LGHNA and CDR2 YNFKEQ. V was pared by 1 base and J by 6 bases, with 9 bases between. CDR3 in amino acids: CASSQGDTAEAFF. CDR3 in DNA: TGTGCCAGCAGCCAAGGGGATACGGCTGAAGCTTTCTTT.

The chain employs TRBV5-1 and TRBJ2-5; 12 nucleotides match TRBD2. The CDR3 is 16 amino acids. The junction had 12 bases not matched to a gene; V was cut back by 1 base and J by 11 bases. Germline V gene sequence: CDR1 SGHRS, CDR2 YFSETQ. CDR3 sequence: CASSLPGTSGRSEQYF. The DNA for the CDR3 is TGCGCCAGCAGCTTGCCCGGGACTAGCGGGCGATCTGAGCAGTACTTC.

This clone was detected only a few times. The chain joins TRBV27 to TRBJ1-6, with D possibly matching TRBD1 (6 bases). Germline lookup yields CDR1 MNHEY and CDR2 SMNVEV (reference sequence). Trimming left V 5 bases short and J 11 bases short, with 13 bases between. The CDR3 runs to 13 residues. The CDR3, as DNA: TGTGCCAGCAGTCTACAGGGTTTGGCACCCCTCCACTTT. Residues: CASSLQGLAPLHF.

In this sample, this clone turned up once. V and J are TRBV12-5 and TRBJ2-6, with D maybe TRBD2 (6 bases). This CDR3 region has 21 residues. Germline values: CDR1 LGHNT, CDR2 FRNRAP. V lost 0 bases and J 0 bases, leaving 21 bases between the germline ends. The CDR3 is CASGLVKFLLRGSSGANVLTF. For the CDR3, the DNA is TGTGCTAGTGGTTTGGTAAAGTTTTTGTTGCGGGGAAGCTCTGGGGCCAACGTCCTGACTTTC.

The rearrangement links TRBV7-3 to TRBJ2-1, with D possibly being TRBD1 (6 bases). Germline CDR1 and CDR2: SGHTA and FQGTGA. Trimming removed 1 base from V and 0 bases from J, with 28 bases in between. The CDR3 loop spans 22 amino acids. CDR3 protein: CASSLIDLKGVSGYISYNEQFF. Written as DNA, the CDR3 is TGTGCCAGCAGCTTAATAGACTTAAAGGGGGTCAGCGGCTATATCTCCTACAATGAGCAGTTCTTC.

The CDR3 region has the DNA TGTGCCAGCAGCTTAGGGGGGACTAGCGACTCCTACGAGCAGTACTTC. It encodes CASSLGGTSDSYEQYF. This chain connects TRBV11-2 to TRBJ2-7, with TRBD2 identical over 10 bases. The CDR3 runs 16 residues. V lost 1 base, J lost 0 bases, and 3 bases stayed unmatched. Germline values: CDR1 SGHAT, CDR2 FQNNGV.

The chain uses TRBV19 and TRBJ1-1; D is undetermined. This CDR3 has 11 amino acids. The germline V and J ends were trimmed by 8 bases and 1 base, with 5 bases remaining between them. Germline-derived CDR1 and CDR2 are LNHDA and SQIVND (reference sequence). The CDR3 loop reads CASSENTEAFF. DNA for the CDR3: TGTGCCAGTTCCGAGAACACTGAAGCTTTCTTT.

In DNA form, the CDR3 reads TGTGCCAGCAGTCCCACAGGGCTAGGGGAAAAACTGTTTTTT. Encoded protein: CASSPTGLGEKLFF. The chain joins TRBV27 to TRBJ1-4, with D possibly being TRBD1 (6 bases). This CDR3 comprises 14 residues. The V end was cut by 5 bases, the J end by 8 bases, with 15 bases between. In germline, CDR1 is MNHEY, CDR2 SMNVEV (reference sequence).

The chain has TRBV6-6 and TRBJ2-1, with D unclear. The V gene lost 7 bases and the J gene lost 6 bases, with 16 bases spanning the gap. The germline V gene encodes CDR1 MNHNY and CDR2 SVGAGI (reference sequence). This CDR3 has 14 residues. This chain's CDR3 is CASTGDTRANEQFF. In DNA, the CDR3 is TGTGCCAGCACTGGAGACACTCGGGCCAATGAGCAGTTCTTC.

The chain uses TRBV5-6 and TRBJ2-1; no reliable D call. Germline CDR1 and CDR2: SGHDT and YYEEEE. Trimming shortened V by 0 bases and J by 6 bases, and 4 bases separated the two germline ends. CDR3 length: 12 residues. The CDR3, as DNA: TGTGCCAGCAGCTTGGAAGCCAATGAGCAGTTCTTC. This gives the protein CASSLEANEQFF.

This clone was observed once. The chain uses TRBV11-1 and TRBJ2-4; D not resolved. CDR1 and CDR2 from the germline V gene are SGHAT and FQDESV (reference sequence). Trimming took off 6 bases at V and 9 bases at J, with 12 bases between the two ends. This CDR3 has 12 residues. The CDR3 sequence is CASSSDPGIQYF. CDR3 nucleotides: TGTGCCAGCAGTTCTGATCCAGGCATTCAGTACTTC.